The 12 T cell receptor beta chains below all came from one sample that was sequenced in a study of memory CD4+ T cells and cytomegalovirus serostatus (dated by TCRdb to 2018 to 2020). Libraries were constructed by the immunoSEQ multiplex PCR assay. Imported from immuneACCESS, the table was reduced by TCRdb to in-frame sequences with V and J called. These copies leave out some clones; in studies compared against another copy, an unresolved V gene accounts for under half, and the cause of the remainder is not known. The table for this sample lists about 56,000 clones; over 65% of them were counted only once. In total, the top ten clones hold around 2.5% of the sample. A FACSAria II was used to sort memory CD4+ T cells, defined as single viable CD3+CD4+CD8-CD45RO+ cells. The sequencing sample was made of memory CD4+ T cells from blood. The receptors come from an adult in good health and CMV-seropositive.

The CDR3 DNA is TGTGCCACCAGCAGAGATAATACACACAACACTGAAGCTTTCTTT. Protein product: CATSRDNTHNTEAFF. J is TRBJ1-1 and V is TRBV15; D gene ambiguous. Between the trimmed V and J ends, which lost 0 bases and 2 bases, there was a span of 10 bases. In germline, CDR1 is LNHNV, CDR2 YYDKDF (reference sequence). CDR3 length: 15 residues.

This chain uses TRBV11-3 with TRBJ1-3; possibly TRBD1 for D (5 bases). CDR3 length: 16 residues. Germline values: CDR1 SGHNT, CDR2 YENEEA. The V and J ends lost 0 bases and 0 bases respectively, with 9 bases between them. The CDR3 region has the DNA TGTGCCAGCAGCTTAGATCCGACAGCCTCTGGAAACACCATATATTTT. Its protein product is CASSLDPTASGNTIYF.

This chain joins TRBV5-1 and TRBJ2-3; D not certain. Germline assignment: CDR1 SGHRS and CDR2 YFSETQ. Between the trimmed V and J ends, which lost 4 bases and 2 bases, there was a span of 5 bases. The CDR3 extends over 12 amino acids. The CDR3 DNA is TGCGCCAGCAGCCCTGACACAGATACGCAGTATTTT. Translating it yields CASSPDTDTQYF. Supplemented by reference TRBV5-1 and TRBJ2-3, the full variable domain reads KAGVTQTPRYLIKTRGQQVTLSCSPISGHRSVSWYQQTPGQGLQFLFEYFSETQRNKGNFPGRFSGRQFSNSRSEMNVSTLELGDSALYLCASSPDTDTQYFGPGTRLTVL.

CDR3 coding DNA: TGCGCCAGCAGCTTGGCCCACGGGGGCGAGACCCAGTACTTC. Amino acid sequence: CASSLAHGGETQYF. The J gene is TRBJ2-5, the V gene TRBV5-1; D could derive from TRBD1 or TRBD2 (6 bases each). The CDR3 is 14 amino acids. V was clipped by 0 bases and J by 5 bases, with 11 bases between them. The germline V gene has CDR1 SGHRS and CDR2 YFSETQ.

A single count supports this clone. This rearrangement joins TRBV6-4 to TRBJ2-7; no definite D call. With 4 bases removed from V and 0 bases from J, the gap between germline ends came to 10 bases. This CDR3 contains 14 residues. The V gene's germline CDR1 is MRHNA and CDR2 SNTAGT. CDR3 nucleotides: TGTGCCAGCAGTGGATTAAAGGGCTCCTACGAGCAGTACGTC. Protein sequence: CASSGLKGSYEQYV.

Points on this clone: The identical CDR3 is also encoded by other nucleotide sequences in the sample. The rearrangement uses TRBV6-5 and TRBJ2-2; D gene uncertain. Germline CDR1 MNHEY, CDR2 SVGAGI. The length of the CDR3 is 14 residues. Trimming removed 0 bases at V and 1 base at J, with 3 bases between. The CDR3 loop reads CASSYSRNTGELFF. DNA of the CDR3: TGTGCCAGCAGTTACTCGAGGAACACCGGGGAGCTGTTTTTT.

This chain links TRBV5-4 with TRBJ2-1, with 7 bases matching TRBD2. The CDR3 loop spans 16 amino acids. V shed 4 bases and J 6 bases; nucleotides not matched to a gene: 13. Germline CDR1 SGHNT, CDR2 YYREEE (reference sequence). CDR3 in DNA: TGTGCCAGCAGCCCCCCCCATGTGAGCGGGGCCAATGAGCAGTTCTTC. As protein: CASSPPHVSGANEQFF. Together with reference TRBV5-4 and TRBJ2-1, the CDR3 gives the full variable domain: ETGVTQSPTHLIKTRGQQVTLRCSSQSGHNTVSWYQQALGQGPQFIFQYYREEENGRGNFPPRFSGLQFPNYSSELNVNALELDDSALYLCASSPPHVSGANEQFFGPGTRLTVL.

The V call is TRBV6-6, the J call TRBJ1-2; 7 bases align to TRBD1. CDR1 and CDR2 from the germline V gene are MNHNY and SVGAGI (reference sequence). The J segment lost 5 bases and the V segment lost 4 bases, leaving 10 bases of the junction unmatched. The CDR3 is 15 residues long. The chain's CDR3 is CASSLGQVQIYGYTF. The DNA for the CDR3 is TGTGCCAGCAGTTTAGGACAGGTGCAAATTTATGGCTACACCTTC.

The chain links TRBV23-1 to TRBJ1-4; 9 bases are a match to TRBD1. TRBV23-1 is sorted into the ORF group, with uncertain function. The CDR3 sequence is 17 residues long. The J segment lost 3 bases and the V segment lost 4 bases, leaving 9 bases of the junction unmatched. In nucleotides, the CDR3 is TGCGCCAGCAGTCGCCGGGACAGGGCTAAGGCTAATGAAAAACTGTTTTTT. Its translation is CASSRRDRAKANEKLFF.

The chain recombines TRBV11-2 with TRBJ2-5, with unresolved D. Germline values: CDR1 SGHAT, CDR2 FQNNGV. V was cut by 1 base and J by 5 bases, with 2 bases left in between. The CDR3 sequence is 11 residues long. The CDR3 sequence: CASSLGETQYF. In DNA, the CDR3 is TGTGCCAGCAGCTTAGGGGAGACCCAGTACTTC.

The J gene is TRBJ2-1, the V gene TRBV18; D gene unclear. V was trimmed by 5 bases and J by 8 bases, leaving 7 bases between them. The CDR3 spans 11 residues. Germline CDR1 is KGHSH and CDR2 is LQKENI. CDR3 sequence (DNA): TGTGCCAGCTCAGCGAAGGATGAGCAGTTCTTC. Translating gives CASSAKDEQFF. The entire variable domain, with the rest obtained from reference TRBV18 and TRBJ2-1, is as follows: NAGVMQNPRHLVRRRGQEARLRCSPMKGHSHVYWYRQLPEEGLKFMVYLQKENIIDESGMPKERFSAEFPKEGPSILRIQQVVRGDSAAYFCASSAKDEQFFGPGTRLTVL.

The chain links TRBV18 to TRBJ2-7; D is unclear. The CDR3 has 14 amino acids. Trimming stripped 0 bases from V and 2 bases from J, with 8 bases between. Germline CDR1 reads KGHSH; CDR2 reads LQKENI. The CDR3, as DNA: TGTGCCAGCTCACCACCTGACGACGCCTACGAGCAGTACTTC. It encodes CASSPPDDAYEQYF.